This passage covers 28 T cell receptor beta chains from one sample sequenced in a study of CD8 T cells in Susac syndrome. When the RNA was reverse transcribed, random hexamers were used with an input of about 0.5 to 1 ug. TCRdb re-analysed the immunoSEQ multiplex PCR reads in MiXCR, keeping a single row per CDR3 protein. The profile covers around 270,000 distinct CDR3 sequences, with approximately 89% appearing a single time and around 0.18% taken by the ten largest. Sequencing was performed on CD8+ T cells from PBMCs. These receptors came from a human donor with multiple sclerosis.

This chain links TRBV20-1 with TRBJ2-5; tentative D call: TRBD2 (5 bases). The germline V gene has CDR1 DFQATT and CDR2 SNEGSKA (reference sequence). This CDR3 has 15 residues. V lost 1 base to trimming and J lost 0 bases, with 12 bases between them. In nucleotides, the CDR3 is TGCAGTGCTAGAGTGAAGGACTTGTACCAAGAGACCCAGTACTTC. Translation: CSARVKDLYQETQYF.

The chain has TRBV18 and TRBJ2-1; 7 nucleotides match TRBD2. V lost 6 bases to trimming and J lost 5 bases; unmatched junction nucleotides: 13. Per the germline V gene, CDR1 is KGHSH and CDR2 is LQKENI. CDR3 length: 16 amino acids. The CDR3 reads CASSPSGGGFDNEQFF. The DNA for the CDR3 is TGTGCCAGCTCGCCTTCCGGCGGGGGATTTGACAATGAGCAGTTCTTC.

The gene calls are TRBV29-1 and TRBJ2-5; TRBD1 is a possible D gene (6 bases). Germline CDR1 and CDR2: SQVTM and ANQGSEA. The CDR3 sequence is 15 residues long. V lost 4 bases to trimming and J lost 1 base, with 16 bases between them. The DNA of the CDR3 is TGCAGCGTTGTCCGACCGACAGGATCCCAAGAGACCCAGTACTTC. This sequence encodes CSVVRPTGSQETQYF.

The genes are TRBV9 and TRBJ2-7; 10 bases line up with TRBD2. Germline CDR1 is SGDLS and CDR2 is YYNGEE. The length of the CDR3 is 18 residues. V gave up 0 bases and J gave up 0 bases; unmatched junction bases: 9. CDR3 bases: TGTGCCAGCAGCGTAGGCCTAGCGGGGGCCGCAAGCTCCTACGAGCAGTACTTC. Translation: CASSVGLAGAASSYEQYF. Supplemented by reference TRBV9 and TRBJ2-7, the full variable domain reads DSGVTQTPKHLITATGQRVTLRCSPRSGDLSVYWYQQSLDQGLQFLIQYYNGEERAKGNILERFSAQQFPDLHSELNLSSLELGDSALYFCASSVGLAGAASSYEQYFGPGTRLTVT.

This chain connects TRBV30 to TRBJ2-5; TRBD2 matches at 8 bases. The trim removed 4 bases at V and 5 bases at J, leaving 3 bases unmatched. The CDR3 loop spans 12 amino acids. Per germline, CDR1 GTSNPN and CDR2 SVGIG (reference sequence). In nucleotides, the CDR3 is TGTGCCTGGAATGTAGCGGGGGAGACCCAGTACTTC. Protein sequence: CAWNVAGETQYF.

The chain couples TRBV5-4 to TRBJ1-2, with D maybe TRBD1 (5 bases). V was cut by 0 bases and J by 3 bases, with 9 bases left in between. Germline CDR1 and CDR2: SGHNT and YYREEE (reference sequence). CDR3 length equals 14 residues. CDR3 sequence: CASSLVGGDYGYTF. The CDR3 coding sequence is TGTGCCAGCAGCTTGGTTGGAGGGGACTATGGCTACACCTTC. The variable domain in full, completed from reference TRBV5-4 and TRBJ1-2, reads ETGVTQSPTHLIKTRGQQVTLRCSSQSGHNTVSWYQQALGQGPQFIFQYYREEENGRGNFPPRFSGLQFPNYSSELNVNALELDDSALYLCASSLVGGDYGYTFGSGTRLTVV.

The chain links TRBV6-1 to TRBJ2-3; D possibly corresponds to TRBD2 (5 bases). This CDR3 contains 15 residues. V lost 1 base and J lost 5, with 13 bases in between. Germline V gene sequence: CDR1 MNHNS, CDR2 SASEGT. This chain's CDR3 is CASSEGTYGGDTQYF. CDR3 DNA: TGTGCCAGCAGTGAAGGGACCTATGGAGGAGATACGCAGTATTTT.

The chain recombines TRBV19 with TRBJ1-1; D may be TRBD1 (5 bases). This CDR3 is 14 amino acids long. Germline V lookup: CDR1 LNHDA, CDR2 SQIVND (reference sequence). Trimming cost V 5 bases and J 9 bases, with 19 bases left between them. The CDR3 loop is CASSHTGTVYQAFF. The CDR3 DNA reads TGTGCCAGTAGTCATACCGGGACCGTGTACCAAGCTTTCTTT.

CDR3 loop: CASSYGTGGDIQYF. CDR3 nucleotides: TGTGCCAGCAGCTATGGGACAGGGGGAGACATTCAGTACTTC. The V call is TRBV5-6, the J call TRBJ2-4; 11 nucleotides line up with TRBD1. J was trimmed by 8 bases and V by 3 bases; bases with no gene match: 4. The CDR3 has 14 amino acids. Germline V gene data show CDR1 as SGHDT and CDR2 as YYEEEE.

This clonotype was counted between two and nine times. This rearrangement joins TRBV19 to TRBJ2-7; TRBD2 matches at 10 bases. J was trimmed by 2 bases and V by 4 bases; bases with no gene match: 2. CDR3 length: 14 residues. CDR1 is LNHDA and CDR2 is SQIVND in the germline V gene (reference sequence). Here the CDR3 DNA reads TGTGCCAGTAGTAGACTAGCGGGCGCCTACGAGCAGTACTTC. Encoded protein: CASSRLAGAYEQYF.

V gene TRBV7-2 combines with J gene TRBJ2-3, with 7 positions matching TRBD1. The V segment lost 5 bases and the J segment 6 bases; nucleotides outside the gene matches: 14. Germline V CDR1 and CDR2: SGHTA, FQGNSA. The CDR3 has 16 amino acids. The CDR3 spells CASSHKTGTFLDTQYF. CDR3 in DNA: TGTGCCAGCAGCCATAAGACAGGGACGTTCTTGGATACGCAGTATTTT.

This sequence joins TRBV27 and TRBJ1-1, with TRBD1 matching 9 bases. The V segment lost 0 bases and the J segment 6 bases; nucleotides outside the gene matches: 2. Germline values: CDR1 MNHEY, CDR2 SMNVEV (reference sequence). The length of the CDR3 is 14 residues. CDR3 in amino acids: CASSLSGQGAEAFF. In nucleotides, the CDR3 is TGTGCCAGCAGTTTATCGGGACAGGGAGCTGAAGCTTTCTTT.

This chain connects TRBV25-1 to TRBJ2-2; the D gene is possibly TRBD2 (6 bases). V gave up 2 bases and J gave up 1 base, with 8 bases separating them. Germline V CDR1 and CDR2: MGHDK, SYGVNS. There are 15 residues in the CDR3. DNA for the CDR3: TGTGCCAGCAGTGAACAGCGGGTGAACACCGGGGAGCTGTTTTTT. It specifies CASSEQRVNTGELFF. Supplemented by reference TRBV25-1 and TRBJ2-2, the full variable domain reads EADIYQTPRYLVIGTGKKITLECSQTMGHDKMYWYQQDPGMELHLIHYSYGVNSTEKGDLSSESTVSRIRTEHFPLTLESARPSHTSQYLCASSEQRVNTGELFFGEGSRLTVL.

The chain joins TRBV19 to TRBJ1-1, with TRBD1 as a possible D gene (6 bases). Trimming stripped 7 bases from V and 7 bases from J, with 10 bases between. This CDR3 is 11 amino acids long. CDR1 is LNHDA, CDR2 SQIVND, per germline (reference sequence). The CDR3 is CASNRAGEAFF. The CDR3 DNA reads as TGTGCCAGTAACAGGGCCGGTGAAGCTTTCTTT.

This sequence joins TRBV15 and TRBJ2-7, with 7 bases aligning to TRBD1. The germline gives CDR1 LNHNV, CDR2 YYDKDF (reference sequence). The CDR3 length is 14 residues. The trim removed 3 bases at V and 2 bases at J, leaving 4 bases unmatched. CDR3 region: CATSSRGQTYEQYF. The CDR3 nucleotides read TGTGCCACCAGCAGCAGGGGACAGACCTACGAGCAGTACTTC. The whole variable domain, filled in from reference TRBV15 and TRBJ2-7, reads DAMVIQNPRYQVTQFGKPVTLSCSQTLNHNVMYWYQQKSSQAPKLLFHYYDKDFNNEADTPDNFQSRRPNTSFCFLDIRSPGLGDTAMYLCATSSRGQTYEQYFGPGTRLTVT.

The rearrangement links TRBV6-5 to TRBJ2-2; 7 bases agree with TRBD1. The CDR3 covers 14 residues. The germline CDR1 and CDR2 sequences are MNHEY and SVGAGI. The V segment lost 6 bases and the J segment 6 bases; nucleotides outside the gene matches: 7. The CDR3 DNA reads as TGTGCCAGCAGCTTACAGGGGTATTCCGGGGAGCTGTTTTTT. The encoded protein is CASSLQGYSGELFF.

The rearrangement uses TRBV15 and TRBJ1-5, with unresolved D. There are 15 residues in the CDR3. V lost 5 bases to trimming and J lost 0 bases, with 11 bases between them. Germline V lookup: CDR1 LNHNV, CDR2 YYDKDF (reference sequence). The CDR3 here is CATSQTTYSNQPQHF. The CDR3 DNA is TGTGCCACCAGCCAGACCACTTATAGCAATCAGCCCCAGCATTTT.

The chain employs TRBV30 and TRBJ2-3; D tentatively fits TRBD1 or TRBD2 (5 bases each). The CDR3 totals 14 residues. Germline-derived CDR1 and CDR2 are GTSNPN and SVGIG (reference sequence). V lost 4 bases to trimming and J lost 4 bases, with 15 bases between them. In nucleotides, the CDR3 is TGTGCCTGGATGACATTGGGGGTATCAGATACGCAGTATTTT. It codes for CAWMTLGVSDTQYF.

The gene calls are TRBV6-2 or TRBV6-3 and TRBJ2-7; maybe TRBD2 (5 bases). V dropped 6 bases and J dropped 3 bases, with 9 bases sitting between them. The germline V gene has CDR1 MNHEY and CDR2 SVGEGT. The CDR3 is made up of 12 amino acids. The CDR3 coding sequence is TGTGCCAGCAGCTACGAGGGCTACGAGCAGTACTTC. It specifies CASSYEGYEQYF.

This clonotype was counted a single time. This chain uses TRBV18 with TRBJ2-5; tentative D call: TRBD1 (5 bases). CDR1 and CDR2 from the germline V gene are KGHSH and LQKENI. The CDR3 covers 13 residues. The V end lost 3 bases, the J end lost 3 bases, and 8 bases lay between the germline ends. The CDR3 nucleotides read TGTGCCAGCTCACCTGGGGCGAAAGAGACCCAGTACTTC. It codes for CASSPGAKETQYF. Complete variable domain (other parts from reference TRBV18 and TRBJ2-5): NAGVMQNPRHLVRRRGQEARLRCSPMKGHSHVYWYRQLPEEGLKFMVYLQKENIIDESGMPKERFSAEFPKEGPSILRIQQVVRGDSAAYFCASSPGAKETQYFGPGTRLLVL.

The rearrangement uses TRBV28 and TRBJ2-3, with D tentatively TRBD2 (5 bases). Germline V gene data show CDR1 as MDHEN and CDR2 as SYDVKM. V dropped 6 bases and J dropped 6 bases, with 19 bases sitting between them. The CDR3 extends over 15 amino acids. CDR3 sequence: CASSPRLAAQDTQYF. CDR3 sequence (DNA): TGTGCCAGCAGCCCTCGGCTAGCAGCGCAGGATACGCAGTATTTT.

The V and J genes are TRBV5-6 and TRBJ2-1, with D perhaps TRBD2 (6 bases). V lost 4 bases and J 8 bases, leaving 22 bases between the germline ends. CDR1 and CDR2 from the germline V gene are SGHDT and YYEEEE. The CDR3 extends over 16 amino acids. The CDR3 nucleotides read TGTGCCAGCAGCCTCCGGGACTCTCACTGGGCCCATGAGCAGTTCTTC. The encoded protein is CASSLRDSHWAHEQFF.

This clonotype was seen just once. The rearrangement links TRBV7-2 to TRBJ2-3, with a weak D call TRBD1 (6 bases). V was cut by 4 bases and J by 0 bases, with 14 bases left in between. There are 16 residues in the CDR3. Germline V gene data show CDR1 as SGHTA and CDR2 as FQGNSA. This CDR3 reads CASSSRDTDSTDTQYF. CDR3 DNA sequence: TGTGCCAGCAGCTCCCGGGACACGGACAGCACAGATACGCAGTATTTT. Full variable domain (outside the CDR3, taken from reference TRBV7-2 and TRBJ2-3): GAGVSQSPSNKVTEKGKDVELRCDPISGHTALYWYRQSLGQGLEFLIYFQGNSAPDKSGLPSDRFSAERTGGSVSTLTIQRTQQEDSAVYLCASSSRDTDSTDTQYFGPGTRLTVL.

V and J are TRBV7-9 and TRBJ2-5; TRBD2 might be the D (6 bases). Germline values: CDR1 SEHNR, CDR2 FQNEAQ (reference sequence). The CDR3 runs 15 residues. Trimming pared 4 bases from V and 2 bases from J, leaving 14 bases between. DNA of the CDR3: TGTGCCAGCAGCTCCTGGAGGGAAAGTCAAGAGACCCAGTACTTC. This encodes CASSSWRESQETQYF.

The chain has TRBV4-1 and TRBJ2-2; tentatively, D is TRBD2 (6 bases). The ends were cut back, 0 bases at V and 4 bases at J, with 15 bases in the middle. Per the germline V gene, CDR1 is MGHRA and CDR2 is YSYEKL. CDR3 length: 17 residues. The chain's CDR3 is CASSQDRGTGPTGELFF. The CDR3 region has the DNA TGCGCCAGCAGCCAAGATCGGGGGACGGGGCCCACCGGGGAGCTGTTTTTT.

The chain is built from TRBV6-2 or TRBV6-3 and TRBJ2-1; 9 nucleotides agree with TRBD1. From germline, CDR1 is MNHEY and CDR2 SVGEGT. Germline trimming cut 5 bases from V and 7 bases from J; bases unmatched to any gene: 12. The CDR3 extends over 16 amino acids. CDR3 nucleotides: TGTGCCAGCAGTCATCACCCCGGGACAGGGATAAATGAGCAGTTCTTC. Encoded protein: CASSHHPGTGINEQFF.

V and J are TRBV28 and TRBJ2-7; 11 bases line up with TRBD2. The CDR3 is made up of 14 amino acids. The ends lost 6 bases at V and 4 bases at J; junction bases unmatched: 5. Germline V gives CDR1 MDHEN, CDR2 SYDVKM. CDR3 in amino acids: CASRNSGRGYEQYF. CDR3 bases: TGTGCCAGCAGGAATAGCGGGAGGGGATACGAGCAGTACTTC. Supplemented by reference TRBV28 and TRBJ2-7, the full variable domain reads DVKVTQSSRYLVKRTGEKVFLECVQDMDHENMFWYRQDPGLGLRLIYFSYDVKMKEKGDIPEGYSVSREKKERFSLILESASTNQTSMYLCASRNSGRGYEQYFGPGTRLTVT.

V is TRBV30 and J is TRBJ2-7; D gene ambiguous. Germline CDR1 and CDR2: GTSNPN and SVGIG (reference sequence). CDR3 length equals 10 residues. CDR3 residues: CASGDYEQYF. The CDR3 region has the DNA TGTGCTAGTGGGGACTACGAGCAGTACTTC.